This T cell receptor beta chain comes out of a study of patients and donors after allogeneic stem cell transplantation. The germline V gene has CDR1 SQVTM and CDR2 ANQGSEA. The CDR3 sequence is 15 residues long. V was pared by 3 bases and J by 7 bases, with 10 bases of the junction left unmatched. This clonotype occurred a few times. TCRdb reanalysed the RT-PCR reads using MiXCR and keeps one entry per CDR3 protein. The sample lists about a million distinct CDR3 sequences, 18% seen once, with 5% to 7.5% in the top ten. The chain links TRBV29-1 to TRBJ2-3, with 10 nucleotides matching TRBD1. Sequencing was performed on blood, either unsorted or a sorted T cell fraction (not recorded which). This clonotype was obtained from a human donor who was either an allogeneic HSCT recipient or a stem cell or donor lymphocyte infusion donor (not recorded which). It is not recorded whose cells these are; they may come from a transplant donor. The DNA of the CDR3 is TGCAGCGTTGATGGGACAGGGGCCTCACCTTATACGCAGTATTTT. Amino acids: CSVDGTGASPYTQYF.